This T cell receptor (beta chain) comes out of a study of shared clonotypes between healthy human individuals. A note on this clone: Antigen specificity is unknown.

When replicate PCRs were run on sorted subsets, they used around 0.2 ug DNA, about 31,000 T cell genomes. Clones were sequenced by immunoSEQ multiplex PCR, and TCRdb holds only the in-frame ones, with some missing. The repertoire consists of fewer than 2.5 million clones, with roughly 93% occurring once and the leading ten covering around 0.37%. General observations from the study: Approximately 5% was the fraction of naive CD4 clonotypes found shared across several donors.

Trimming took off 4 bases at V and 1 base at J, with 11 bases between the two ends. Germline V CDR1 and CDR2: MDHEN, SYDVKM. The CDR3 contains 14 residues. Sequences were obtained from naive CD4+ T cells from PBMCs. Subset indicated: CD45RA+ positively selected. The clonotype comes from a young man in good health. Some clones in this sample may be carry-over from other donors' samples. This chain uses TRBV28 with TRBJ2-7; D is undetermined. This chain's CDR3 is CASSSRLPSYEQYF. In DNA form, the CDR3 reads TGTGCCAGCAGTTCTCGCCTCCCGTCCTACGAGCAGTACTTC.